The 8 T cell receptor beta chains listed next were all sequenced from one sample in a study of molecular identifiers for immune sequencing clone quantification. TCRdb re-called the PCR reads through MiXCR, storing one row per CDR3 protein. There are some 580,000 distinct CDR3 sequences in the sample; 25% occur only once, and about 0.81% lies in the top ten. Sample: naive CD8+ T cells from blood, with Jurkat cell RNA spiked in. Subset in this sample: FACS-sorted CD8+CD4-CCR7+CD45RA+ naive T cells. The receptors stem from a human donor in good health. Some libraries in this study had Jurkat cell RNA spiked in.

Comments on this clonotype: Without the conserved terminal phenylalanine or tryptophan, this CDR3 likely stems from a read error. The chain couples TRBV12-3 or TRBV12-4 to TRBJ2-7; 9 bases match TRBD1. V trimming: 3 bases; J trimming: 4 bases; junction bases outside the gene matches: 7. The CDR3 is 15 residues long. The CDR3 bases are TGTGCCAGCAGTTTTAGTTATGACAGGGGGTACGAGCAGTACCTC. This sequence encodes CASSFSYDRGYEQYL.

This clonotype was detected a few times. The genes are TRBV7-6 and TRBJ1-3; TRBD1 might be the D (6 bases). The V end lost 3 bases, the J end lost 0 bases, and 9 bases lay between the germline ends. Per germline, CDR1 SGHVS and CDR2 FNYEAQ. The CDR3 has 15 amino acids. CDR3 sequence: CASSLDSNSGNTIYF. The CDR3 region has the DNA TGTGCCAGCAGCTTGGACAGCAACTCTGGAAACACCATATATTTT.

V gene TRBV27 combines with J gene TRBJ2-2; the D is unclear. In germline, CDR1 is MNHEY, CDR2 SMNVEV (reference sequence). This CDR3 is 14 amino acids long. V gave up 3 bases and J gave up 4 bases, with 9 bases separating them. CDR3 nucleotides: TGTGCCAGCAGTTTGAGTCCGGTCACCGGGGAGCTGTTTTTT. Protein sequence: CASSLSPVTGELFF.

This clonotype was counted a few times. The rearrangement links TRBV9 to TRBJ2-3; 11 nucleotides align to TRBD2. The CDR3 is 17 amino acids. Germline V gene lookup returns CDR1 SGDLS and CDR2 YYNGEE. Unmatched junction bases numbered 11, after V lost 4 bases and J lost 4 bases. CDR3 sequence reads: CASSFKPLAGESDTQYF. In nucleotides, the CDR3 is TGTGCCAGCAGCTTCAAGCCACTAGCGGGAGAATCAGATACGCAGTATTTT.

This clonotype was counted ten times or more. The chain joins TRBV6-5 to TRBJ2-1, with TRBD2 matching over 8 bases. The CDR3 has 14 amino acids. Germline assignment: CDR1 MNHEY and CDR2 SVGAGI. With V trimmed by 7 bases and J by 8 bases, 10 bases remained unmatched. The CDR3 DNA is TGTGCCAGCACCACCGGGTTTAGCGGGGATGAGCAGTTCTTC. Amino acids: CASTTGFSGDEQFF.

This clonotype was detected ten times or more. The chain employs TRBV28 and TRBJ2-3; D call uncertain. Trimming took off 3 bases at V and 0 bases at J, with 10 bases between the two ends. CDR1 and CDR2 from the germline V gene are MDHEN and SYDVKM. The length of the CDR3 is 15 residues. CDR3: CASSFSRPSTDTQYF. Here the CDR3 DNA reads TGTGCCAGCAGTTTTAGTAGACCTAGCACAGATACGCAGTATTTT.

This clonotype was counted at least ten times. The chain combines TRBV10-3 with TRBJ2-7; D unresolved. The CDR3 extends over 13 amino acids. The germline gives CDR1 ENHRY, CDR2 SYGVKD. V dropped 3 bases and J dropped 1 base, with 7 bases sitting between them. CDR3 DNA: TGTGCCATCAGTGATGTGAATTCCTACGAGCAGTACTTC. It translates to CAISDVNSYEQYF.

The chain carries TRBV28 and TRBJ2-7; D not resolved. This CDR3 has 12 amino acids. V lost 3 bases and J lost 9, with 12 bases in between. From germline, CDR1 is MDHEN and CDR2 SYDVKM. CDR3 in amino acids: CASSFPPHVQYF. The CDR3 region has the DNA TGTGCCAGCAGTTTCCCCCCCCACGTGCAGTACTTC.